One and the same sample provided the 2 T cell receptor beta chains below, sequenced in a study of shared clonotypes between healthy human individuals. Libraries were prepared by immunoSEQ multiplex PCR; TCRdb keeps only in-frame clonotypes and omits some of them. The sample shows about 2.4 million clones, approximately 94% of them seen only once. The sample was naive CD4+ T cells from PBMCs. Noted subset: CD45RA+ positively selected. These receptor sequences come from a man aged 18 to 30 in good health. Some clones in this sample may be carry-over from other donors' samples.

The CDR3 region is CASSLSRTGRNTEAFF. CDR3 DNA sequence: TGCGCCAGCAGCTTGTCACGGACAGGGCGGAACACTGAAGCTTTCTTT. V and J are TRBV5-1 and TRBJ1-1; TRBD1 matches 8 bases. J lost 1 base, V lost 1 base, and 6 bases had no gene match. The germline V gene encodes CDR1 SGHRS and CDR2 YFSETQ. The CDR3 is made up of 16 amino acids.

The chain joins TRBV28 to TRBJ2-3; maybe TRBD2 (6 bases). Germline V gene data show CDR1 as MDHEN and CDR2 as SYDVKM. V was pared by 2 bases and J by 8 bases, with 17 bases between. The CDR3 totals 15 residues. This chain's CDR3 is CASSLRDSYLITQYF. The CDR3 DNA follows: TGTGCCAGCAGTTTACGGGACTCCTACCTGATTACGCAGTATTTT.